What follows is one T cell receptor (beta chain) and its context. Its antigen is as yet unknown. Extracted RNA was reverse transcribed, and the resulting cDNA served as sequencing template. Here immunoSEQ multiplex PCR was the method, and the copy in TCRdb shows in-frame clones only, minus some. The data hold about 190,000 clones, with about three fifths observed a single time. This record comes from a study of CD8+ T cells in alopecia areata. Whole-study context: Tofacitinib therapy took 6 to 18 months; 6 months off drug came after. Percentage of affected scalp area was the basis on which treated patients' severity was scored.

The study's findings and limits: Among patients, TCR sharing was less clear than in mice, a difference possibly due in part to HLA diversity in the patient population. Uncertain still, given a single nonresponder, is whether baseline CD8+ expansion links to response.

Germline V gene data show CDR1 as MNHEY and CDR2 as SMNVEV (reference sequence). The V gene end was trimmed by 4 bases and the J gene end by 5 bases; junction bases not matched to a gene: 7. The CDR3 spans 16 residues. Treatment specified: oral pan-JAK inhibitor, 5-10 mg twice daily. The material sequenced was CD4+ T cells sorted from blood, taken at week 4, from a patient treated with tofacitinib. V and J are TRBV27 and TRBJ2-3; 12 nucleotides line up with TRBD1. The TCR comes from a human donor with alopecia areata. The CDR3 DNA reads TGTGCCAGCAGTTCGAGGGACAGGGGGCGGGGAGATACGCAGTATTTT. This encodes CASSSRDRGRGDTQYF.